A selection of T cell receptor beta chains follows, all from one sample in a study of shared clonotypes between healthy human individuals. Clones were sequenced by immunoSEQ multiplex PCR, and TCRdb holds only the in-frame ones, with some missing. The sample contains 2 million to 2.5 million clones, over 85% of which appear only once. Sequenced material: naive CD4+ T cells from PBMCs. These receptors were collected from a man between 18 and 35 years old in good health. Some clones in this sample may be carry-over from other donors' samples. Each CDR3 is given without its conserved first and last residue.

cdr3_aa | v_call
ASSGSGTPGELF | TRBV9
ASSGTIRGYEQY | TRBV5-1
ASRILKGTALNSGNTIY | TRBV28
ASKGSGPWNTQY | TRBV28
ASSSNSEDTQY | TRBV7-3
ASSPKLPTGTGNTIY | TRBV18
ASSQEEIAGTYNEQF | TRBV4-2
ASSWLTGQGAEKLF | TRBV5-1
ASSPSLGPGGLEQY | TRBV18
ASSGQGGYGYT | TRBV28
ASAPSGGDNEQF | TRBV9
ASSLSGRMVYNEQF | TRBV5-1
ASSPRGGNTEAF | TRBV9
ASSGGRGHEQY | TRBV6-1
AWITRLALGYT | TRBV30
ASSLFGSSTDTQY | TRBV7-9
ASSQKGTSGTDTQY | TRBV4-1
ATSNQQPTVGETQY | TRBV15
AWSVRSSSGANVLT | TRBV30
ASSLPLTGDLKTLGYT | TRBV5-1
ASRSGTGGPDTQY | TRBV2
ASSYSRGGQPQH | TRBV6-5
ASSLRHEQF | TRBV7-2
ASSVLRDTGELF | TRBV9
ASSLFSGPRADNEQF | TRBV7-3
ASSVDRRNEQF | TRBV9
SVEGWQGDGYT | TRBV29-1
ASSLGASNQPQH | TRBV7-2
ASSFSAGGFREQY | TRBV27
ASSPSGRPYQETQY | TRBV27
ASSLGGSSGNTIY | TRBV5-4
AWAEANTGELF | TRBV30
ASSPPDTEAF | TRBV4-2
ASSPIFRDTNANEQF | TRBV7-9
ASSPRTGGSQTGSNEKLF | TRBV18
ASSVAEREQF | TRBV9
ASSQGSSNTGELF | TRBV4-2
ASRTELEQF | TRBV7-2
ASSQGTGMGYEQY | TRBV4-3
ASSLEGRTTQETQY | TRBV5-4
ASSSFPGNTEAF | TRBV5-1
ASSLTRDRANTGELF | TRBV7-3
ASSFYGRDRVFEQY | TRBV27
ASTWQGNTEAF | TRBV30
ASSLTTGERQPQH | TRBV5-1